These 10 T cell receptor beta chains were all obtained from the same sample, sequenced in a study of blood T cells in healthy people across ages. PCR was performed a second time for 7 to 11 cycles using a sample-barcoded 5' primer and a J-beta primer mix. TCRdb independently ran MiXCR on the 5' RACE reads; one entry per CDR3 protein. The profile covers about 780,000 distinct CDR3 sequences, with about 46% appearing a single time and roughly 20% taken by the ten largest. Sequenced input: blood. The source of these receptors is a man older than 75 in good health.

Note on this clonotype: Possible read error: a much larger clone is one base away. This chain joins TRBV29-1 and TRBJ2-1, with 8 bases that match TRBD1. With 0 bases clipped from V and 10 bases from J, the junction kept 8 bases outside the gene matches. CDR1 SQVTM and CDR2 ANQGSEA come from the germline V gene. This CDR3 has 14 amino acids. The CDR3 coding sequence is TGCAGCGTTGAAGACGGACAGGGAGCCCACGAGCAGTTCTTC. Encoded protein: CSVEDGQGAHEQFF.

Only a few counts were recorded for this clonotype. The J gene is TRBJ2-3, the V gene TRBV7-2; D possibly matches TRBD1 or TRBD2 (5 bases each). Germline V gene sequence: CDR1 SGHTA, CDR2 FQGNSA. V lost 3 bases and J 0 bases, leaving 13 bases between the germline ends. The CDR3 runs 16 residues. CDR3 DNA: TGTGCCAGCAGCTTTTATCAGGGACCTAGCACAGATACGCAGTATTTT. It yields the protein CASSFYQGPSTDTQYF. The full variable domain, rest sourced from reference TRBV7-2 and TRBJ2-3, is GAGVSQSPSNKVTEKGKDVELRCDPISGHTALYWYRQSLGQGLEFLIYFQGNSAPDKSGLPSDRFSAERTGGSVSTLTIQRTQQEDSAVYLCASSFYQGPSTDTQYFGPGTRLTVL.

The table lists this clonotype with a count of one. The rearrangement links TRBV27 to TRBJ2-5; D may be TRBD1 (6 bases). The CDR3 contains 15 residues. V was cut by 3 bases and J by 0 bases, with 11 bases left in between. The V gene's germline CDR1 is MNHEY and CDR2 SMNVEV (reference sequence). CDR3 nucleotides: TGTGCCAGCAGTTTTCAGGGGAAGAACCAAGAGACCCAGTACTTC. Its protein is CASSFQGKNQETQYF.

This clonotype was seen only once. The chain combines TRBV5-1 with TRBJ2-1; 10 bases are shared with TRBD2. There are 16 residues in the CDR3. The ends lost 1 base at V and 5 bases at J; junction bases unmatched: 6. Germline V gene data show CDR1 as SGHRS and CDR2 as YFSETQ. For the CDR3, the DNA is TGCGCCAGCAGCTTGTCTAGCGGGAGTACAAACAATGAGCAGTTCTTC. This codes for CASSLSSGSTNNEQFF. The full variable domain, rest sourced from reference TRBV5-1 and TRBJ2-1, is KAGVTQTPRYLIKTRGQQVTLSCSPISGHRSVSWYQQTPGQGLQFLFEYFSETQRNKGNFPGRFSGRQFSNSRSEMNVSTLELGDSALYLCASSLSSGSTNNEQFFGPGTRLTVL.

This chain links TRBV10-3 with TRBJ1-2, with 7 bases fitting TRBD1. The J segment lost 6 bases and the V segment lost 3 bases, leaving 4 bases of the junction unmatched. This CDR3 is 13 amino acids long. CDR1 and CDR2 from the germline V gene are ENHRY and SYGVKD. CDR3 loop: CAISDRGNDGYTF. CDR3 in DNA: TGTGCCATCAGTGACAGGGGGAACGATGGCTACACCTTC.

The V gene is TRBV27, the J gene TRBJ1-5, with a weak D call TRBD1 (6 bases). Trimming took 2 bases from V and 4 from J, leaving 9 bases between them. The germline V gene has CDR1 MNHEY and CDR2 SMNVEV (reference sequence). This CDR3 has 14 residues. CDR3 protein: CASSLNRANQPQHF. CDR3 nucleotides: TGTGCCAGCAGTTTAAACAGGGCAAATCAGCCCCAGCATTTT.

Ten or more counts support this clonotype. J is TRBJ2-3 and V is TRBV5-1; perhaps TRBD2 as D (5 bases). V shed 2 bases and J shed 4 bases, with 11 bases lying between them. This CDR3 spans 14 amino acids. Germline V CDR1 and CDR2: SGHRS, YFSETQ. The CDR3 spells CASSLNGISDTQYF. The CDR3 bases are TGCGCCAGCAGCTTAAACGGGATTTCAGATACGCAGTATTTT. Filled out from reference TRBV5-1 and TRBJ2-3, the complete variable domain reads KAGVTQTPRYLIKTRGQQVTLSCSPISGHRSVSWYQQTPGQGLQFLFEYFSETQRNKGNFPGRFSGRQFSNSRSEMNVSTLELGDSALYLCASSLNGISDTQYFGPGTRLTVL.

The V call is TRBV27, the J call TRBJ2-1, with 13 positions matching TRBD2. Trimming at V came to 3 bases and at J to 7 bases, leaving 6 bases not matched to a gene. This CDR3 contains 16 residues. CDR1 and CDR2 from the germline V gene are MNHEY and SMNVEV (reference sequence). The CDR3 here is CASSFGLAGDENEQFF. Here the CDR3 DNA reads TGTGCCAGCAGTTTTGGACTAGCGGGAGATGAAAATGAGCAGTTCTTC.

Concerning this clonotype: This may be a read error, as it is one base from a much larger clone. The gene calls are TRBV20-1 and TRBJ1-1; perhaps TRBD1 as D (6 bases). The CDR3 runs 15 residues. V was shortened by 0 bases and J by 4 bases, with 15 bases between the two germline ends. CDR1 and CDR2 from the germline V gene are DFQATT and SNEGSKA (reference sequence). CDR3 DNA: TGCAGTGCTAGAGACGCCAGGGGAGGGGGCACTGAAGCTTTCTTT. Its protein is CSARDARGGGTEAFF.

This clonotype was observed at least ten times. This chain uses TRBV24-1 with TRBJ2-1, with 8 nucleotides matching TRBD2. This CDR3 spans 15 amino acids. V was clipped by 4 bases and J by 6 bases; unmatched bases: 7. Germline CDR1 is KGHDR and CDR2 is SFDVKD. CDR3 sequence (DNA): TGTGCCACCAGTGACCCCGGGACTAGGACCAATGAGCAGTTCTTC. Translation gives CATSDPGTRTNEQFF.